Below are 25 T cell receptor beta chains sequenced from a single sample in a study of beta chain features in type 1 diabetes. General observations from the study: When Type 1 diabetes patients were examined, their TCRB CDR3s proved moderately but significantly shorter in all four CD4+ subsets.

The whole isolated RNA underwent reverse transcription, so sequencing captured expressed TCRB transcripts. Only in-frame clones appear in the TCRdb table, and some are missing; sequencing was by immunoSEQ multiplex PCR. Here the sample spans under 70,000 clones, 55% to 70% being singletons. These receptors lack a known antigen. Source material: stem cell memory CD4+ T cells from blood. The receptor set was obtained from a woman in her twenties or thirties with type 1 diabetes.

The chain carries TRBV19 and TRBJ2-6, with D maybe TRBD1 (6 bases). V dropped 6 bases and J dropped 0 bases, with 6 bases sitting between them. In germline, CDR1 is LNHDA, CDR2 SQIVND (reference sequence). There are 14 residues in the CDR3. DNA for the CDR3: TGTGCCAGTAGGGACAGCTCTGGGGCCAACGTCCTGACTTTC. This gives the protein CASRDSSGANVLTF.

The J gene is TRBJ2-7, the V gene TRBV7-9; 8 bases map to TRBD1. Germline-derived CDR1 and CDR2 are SEHNR and FQNEAQ (reference sequence). Losses at the gene ends were 1 base for V and 12 bases for J; bases not matched to a gene: 5. The CDR3 contains 12 residues. The CDR3 region is CASSLEDRDLYF. CDR3 sequence (DNA): TGTGCCAGCAGCTTAGAGGACAGGGACTTGTACTTC.

The genes are TRBV4-1 and TRBJ1-1; D gene ambiguous. The CDR3 runs to 13 residues. Germline CDR1 reads MGHRA; CDR2 reads YSYEKL. The ends were cut back, 0 bases at V and 4 bases at J, with 6 bases in the middle. In DNA, the CDR3 is TGCGCCAGCAGCCAAGAAAGTAGCACTGAAGCTTTCTTT. As protein: CASSQESSTEAFF.

This clone was recorded a few times. The J gene is TRBJ1-5, the V gene TRBV7-9; TRBD1 matches at 9 bases. This CDR3 contains 14 residues. Germline lookup yields CDR1 SEHNR and CDR2 FQNEAQ (reference sequence). V was pared by 6 bases and J by 4 bases, with 4 bases of the junction left unmatched. The CDR3, as DNA: TGTGCCAGCAGTTCCGGGACAGGGAATCAGCCCCAGCATTTT. Translated: CASSSGTGNQPQHF.

This chain uses TRBV4-1 with TRBJ2-5, with 9 bases matching TRBD2. The CDR3 totals 18 residues. Germline CDR1 and CDR2: MGHRA and YSYEKL. Trimming cost V 1 base and J 1 base; bases outside gene matches: 10. CDR3 in DNA: TGCGCCAGCAGCCAAGTTCGGGTTAGCGGGGGATCCCAAGAGACCCAGTACTTC. It is translated as CASSQVRVSGGSQETQYF.

The chain combines TRBV7-9 with TRBJ2-1; 7 nucleotides agree with TRBD2. This CDR3 is 16 amino acids long. From germline, CDR1 is SEHNR and CDR2 FQNEAQ (reference sequence). J lost 2 bases, V lost 5 bases, and 9 bases had no gene match. CDR3 DNA: TGTGCCAGCAGCCCCGTGGGGGAGGGGCCCTACAATGAGCAGTTCTTC. It yields the protein CASSPVGEGPYNEQFF. Full variable domain (rest looked up from reference TRBV7-9 and TRBJ2-1): DTGVSQNPRHKITKRGQNVTFRCDPISEHNRLYWYRQTLGQGPEFLTYFQNEAQLEKSRLLSDRFSAERPKGSFSTLEIQRTEQGDSAMYLCASSPVGEGPYNEQFFGPGTRLTVL.

This rearrangement joins TRBV19 to TRBJ2-2; 12 bases map to TRBD2. Per germline, CDR1 LNHDA and CDR2 SQIVND (reference sequence). The CDR3 contains 16 residues. With 6 bases clipped from V and 7 bases from J, the junction kept 9 bases outside the gene matches. This chain's CDR3 is CASSRLAGAFSGELFF. The CDR3 DNA is TGTGCCAGTAGCCGACTAGCGGGAGCGTTTAGCGGGGAGCTGTTTTTT.

CDR3: CASSPSGVAKNIQYF. The DNA for the CDR3 is TGTGCCAGCAGTCCTTCCGGGGTAGCCAAAAACATTCAGTACTTC. This chain connects TRBV27 to TRBJ2-4; a weak D match, TRBD2 (5 bases). CDR1 and CDR2 from the germline V gene are MNHEY and SMNVEV (reference sequence). CDR3 length equals 15 residues. V was trimmed by 5 bases and J by 0 bases, leaving 11 bases between them.

The J gene is TRBJ2-1, the V gene TRBV7-9, with D perhaps TRBD1 (6 bases). CDR1 is SEHNR, CDR2 FQNEAQ, per germline (reference sequence). V was shortened by 3 bases and J by 10 bases, with 13 bases between the two germline ends. CDR3 length: 13 residues. DNA for the CDR3: TGTGCCAGCAGCTTTGGGGGCACAGCAGAGCAGTTCTTC. It is translated as CASSFGGTAEQFF.

The chain's CDR3 is CASSPGTEDTQYF. In nucleotides, the CDR3 is TGTGCCAGTAGTCCCGGGACAGAGGATACGCAGTATTTT. The V call is TRBV19, the J call TRBJ2-3; 7 nucleotides align to TRBD1. Trimming removed 5 bases from V and 6 bases from J; junction bases left unmatched: 5. The germline gives CDR1 LNHDA, CDR2 SQIVND (reference sequence). This CDR3 region has 13 residues. The whole variable domain, remainder taken from reference TRBV19 and TRBJ2-3, is DGGITQSPKYLFRKEGQNVTLSCEQNLNHDAMYWYRQDPGQGLRLIYYSQIVNDFQKGDIAEGYSVSREKKESFPLTVTSAQKNPTAFYLCASSPGTEDTQYFGPGTRLTVL.

The rearrangement uses TRBV15 and TRBJ2-2, with TRBD1 identical over 7 bases. The CDR3 is 15 residues long. Trimming at V came to 4 bases and at J to 2 bases, leaving 4 bases not matched to a gene. Germline CDR1 and CDR2: LNHNV and YYDKDF (reference sequence). The CDR3 loop reads CATSTRDRNTGELFF. DNA of the CDR3: TGTGCCACCAGCACAAGGGACAGAAACACCGGGGAGCTGTTTTTT.

This clone was observed a few times. The CDR3 spells CASSHPGLAANNEQFF. The DNA of the CDR3 is TGCGCCAGCAGCCACCCCGGACTAGCGGCTAACAATGAGCAGTTCTTC. This chain connects TRBV4-1 to TRBJ2-1, with TRBD2 matching over 10 bases. CDR3 length equals 16 residues. Unmatched junction bases numbered 7, after V lost 3 bases and J lost 5 bases. Per the germline V gene, CDR1 is MGHRA and CDR2 is YSYEKL.

This chain joins TRBV9 and TRBJ2-3; 15 positions match TRBD2. Germline values: CDR1 SGDLS, CDR2 YYNGEE. This CDR3 is built from 17 residues. The junction had 7 bases not matched to a gene; V was cut back by 0 bases and J by 8 bases. Here the CDR3 reads CASSVAPAGLAGGTQYF. The CDR3 nucleotides read TGTGCCAGCAGCGTAGCTCCTGCGGGACTAGCGGGAGGTACGCAGTATTTT.

V and J are TRBV15 and TRBJ2-1, with 8 bases matching TRBD2. V was clipped by 2 bases and J by 3 bases; unmatched bases: 9. Germline V lookup: CDR1 LNHNV, CDR2 YYDKDF (reference sequence). The CDR3 spans 17 residues. The DNA for the CDR3 is TGTGCCACCAGCAGACCTTTAGGAGCGGGAGACTACAATGAGCAGTTCTTC. The encoded protein is CATSRPLGAGDYNEQFF. The full variable domain, completed using reference TRBV15 and TRBJ2-1, is DAMVIQNPRYQVTQFGKPVTLSCSQTLNHNVMYWYQQKSSQAPKLLFHYYDKDFNNEADTPDNFQSRRPNTSFCFLDIRSPGLGDTAMYLCATSRPLGAGDYNEQFFGPGTRLTVL.

This clone was recorded only once. The gene calls are TRBV6-1 and TRBJ2-3; D unclear. Germline lookup yields CDR1 MNHNS and CDR2 SASEGT. The CDR3 totals 11 residues. V was cut by 4 bases and J by 6 bases, with 5 bases left in between. In nucleotides, the CDR3 is TGTGCCAGCAGTGGGGCGGATACGCAGTATTTT. It is translated as CASSGADTQYF.

The gene calls are TRBV2 and TRBJ2-1; the match to TRBD2 covers 14 bases. Germline loops: CDR1 SNHLY, CDR2 FYNNEI. V trimming: 6 bases; J trimming: 9 bases; junction bases outside the gene matches: 10. The CDR3 extends over 16 amino acids. This CDR3 is CASRAGTSGREGEQFF. DNA of the CDR3: TGTGCCAGCAGGGCCGGGACTAGCGGGAGAGAGGGTGAGCAGTTCTTC.

The chain links TRBV4-1 to TRBJ2-7; 13 nucleotides match TRBD2. V lost 0 bases, J lost 4 bases, and 9 bases stayed unmatched. The CDR3 is 18 amino acids. In germline, CDR1 is MGHRA, CDR2 YSYEKL. CDR3 loop: CASSQDGQGTSGVYEQYF. As DNA, the CDR3 is TGCGCCAGCAGCCAAGATGGCCAGGGGACTAGCGGGGTGTACGAGCAGTACTTC.

The chain joins TRBV14 to TRBJ2-1; no firm D call. Trimming took off 5 bases at V and 0 bases at J, with 11 bases between the two ends. This CDR3 has 15 residues. The germline gives CDR1 SGHDN, CDR2 FVKESK. The CDR3 DNA reads TGTGCCAGCAGCGATTCCCCCTACTCCTACAATGAGCAGTTCTTC. Its protein product is CASSDSPYSYNEQFF.

The chain has TRBV11-3 and TRBJ2-7; D possibly corresponds to TRBD1 (5 bases). V lost 3 bases, J lost 0 bases, and 9 bases lay in between. CDR1 is SGHNT and CDR2 is YENEEA in the germline V gene. The CDR3 runs 14 residues. The CDR3 is CASSFRVGSYEQYF. DNA for the CDR3: TGTGCCAGCAGCTTCAGGGTCGGCTCCTACGAGCAGTACTTC.

This clone was picked up a small number of times. The CDR3 loop is CSVDPVAGGEQYF. The CDR3, as DNA: TGCAGCGTTGATCCGGTAGCGGGAGGGGAGCAGTACTTC. The V and J genes are TRBV29-1 and TRBJ2-7; TRBD2 aligns across 11 bases. Germline V gene data show CDR1 as SQVTM and CDR2 as ANQGSEA. The CDR3 has 13 amino acids. With V trimmed by 3 bases and J by 7 bases, 5 bases remained unmatched.

This clone has just a few counts. The chain couples TRBV7-3 to TRBJ1-2; 9 nucleotides align to TRBD1. Germline V lookup: CDR1 SGHTA, CDR2 FQGTGA. This CDR3 is 14 amino acids long. Trimming removed 5 bases from V and 6 bases from J; junction bases left unmatched: 7. The CDR3 region is CASSRTTGGDGYTF. DNA of the CDR3: TGTGCCAGCAGCCGAACCACAGGGGGCGATGGCTACACCTTC.

This chain joins TRBV14 and TRBJ1-2; 8 nucleotides line up with TRBD1. Trimming took 1 base from V and 7 from J; bases not matched to a gene: 5. The CDR3 runs 14 residues. Germline values: CDR1 SGHDN, CDR2 FVKESK. The CDR3 spells CASSQGGQDLGYTF. In DNA form, the CDR3 reads TGTGCCAGCAGCCAAGGGGGACAGGATCTTGGCTACACCTTC.

The chain combines TRBV6-6 with TRBJ1-1; D call uncertain. The CDR3 spans 16 residues. V lost 7 bases and J lost 0, with 18 bases in between. Germline CDR1 and CDR2: MNHNY and SVGAGI (reference sequence). This CDR3 is CASIGRQGLLNTEAFF. The CDR3 nucleotides are TGTGCCAGCATAGGGAGACAAGGACTTTTGAACACTGAAGCTTTCTTT.

This clone occurred once. The V gene is TRBV18, the J gene TRBJ2-7, with 10 bases aligning to TRBD2. Trimming took 2 bases from V and 2 from J; bases not matched to a gene: 6. Germline V gene data show CDR1 as KGHSH and CDR2 as LQKENI. This CDR3 is 16 amino acids long. The CDR3 DNA sequence: TGTGCCAGCTCACCAATGTCTAGCGGGAGTACCTACGAGCAGTACTTC. This encodes CASSPMSSGSTYEQYF.

The chain carries TRBV7-3 and TRBJ2-1, with D unclear. Between the trimmed V and J ends, which lost 5 bases and 9 bases, there was a span of 17 bases. CDR3 length: 14 residues. Germline V CDR1 and CDR2: SGHTA, FQGTGA. In DNA form, the CDR3 reads TGTGCCAGCAGCCCCAACCATAGTGGTGGTGAGCAGTTCTTC. This translates into CASSPNHSGGEQFF.